Each of the 13 T cell receptor beta chains below was sequenced from the same sample in a study of blood T cell repertoires in COVID-19. Generated by immunoSEQ multiplex PCR, the TCRdb table keeps only in-frame clones and is missing some. Among 250,000 or so clones listed, approximately 85% were seen once. The sequenced material came from PBMCs or T cells enriched from blood (not recorded which). These receptors all stem from a woman between 45 and 60 years old who had recovered from COVID-19.

V usage is TRBV14 and J usage is TRBJ1-2; no reliable D call. V was pared by 1 base and J by 3 bases, with 15 bases between. The V gene's germline CDR1 is SGHDN and CDR2 FVKESK. The CDR3 length is 16 residues. The CDR3 DNA reads as TGTGCCAGCAGCCAAGGTCGCGAGGGTCTCTACTATGGCTACACCTTC. Protein product: CASSQGREGLYYGYTF. The entire variable domain, with the rest obtained from reference TRBV14 and TRBJ1-2, is as follows: EAGVTQFPSHSVIEKGQTVTLRCDPISGHDNLYWYRRVMGKEIKFLLHFVKESKQDESGMPNNRFLAERTGGTYSTLKVQPAELEDSGVYFCASSQGREGLYYGYTFGSGTRLTVV.

The chain recombines TRBV9 with TRBJ2-7; TRBD1 matches 7 bases. With V trimmed by 2 bases and J by 2 bases, 7 bases remained unmatched. Germline CDR1 SGDLS, CDR2 YYNGEE. This CDR3 comprises 15 residues. CDR3 in DNA: TGTGCCAGCAGCGTTCAACCCACAGGGGCCTACGAGCAGTACTTC. It encodes CASSVQPTGAYEQYF.

This sequence joins TRBV13 and TRBJ2-1; 11 positions match TRBD2. CDR1 PRHDT and CDR2 FYEKMQ come from the germline V gene (reference sequence). V shed 4 bases, J shed 4 bases, and the junction held 6 bases outside the gene matches. The CDR3 runs 16 residues. This CDR3 is CASSSSLAGGYNEQFF. The CDR3 DNA reads as TGTGCCAGCAGCTCCTCGCTAGCGGGAGGTTACAATGAGCAGTTCTTC.

As DNA, the CDR3 is TGTGCCAGCAGCTTGGGTGACAGGGGGCAAAACTATGGCTACACCTTC. Its translation: CASSLGDRGQNYGYTF. The chain carries TRBV5-4 and TRBJ1-2, with 10 bases matching TRBD1. Germline V gives CDR1 SGHNT, CDR2 YYREEE (reference sequence). V shed 0 bases, J shed 2 bases, and the junction held 4 bases outside the gene matches. The CDR3 runs 16 residues.

This CDR3 is CASSLNSSDSETQYF. CDR3 DNA: TGTGCCAGCAGCTTAAATTCCTCGGACTCAGAGACCCAGTACTTC. The rearrangement uses TRBV11-2 and TRBJ2-5; tentative D call: TRBD2 (5 bases). The ends were cut back, 2 bases at V and 4 bases at J, with 14 bases in the middle. The CDR3 covers 15 residues. Germline lookup yields CDR1 SGHAT and CDR2 FQNNGV. Full variable domain (missing parts from reference TRBV11-2 and TRBJ2-5): EAGVAQSPRYKIIEKRQSVAFWCNPISGHATLYWYQQILGQGPKLLIQFQNNGVVDDSQLPKDRFSAERLKGVDSTLKIQPAKLEDSAVYLCASSLNSSDSETQYFGPGTRLLVL.

The gene calls are TRBV4-1 and TRBJ2-2, with 14 bases matching TRBD2. The length of the CDR3 is 18 residues. Unmatched junction bases numbered 10, after V lost 4 bases and J lost 6 bases. Germline V gene data show CDR1 as MGHRA and CDR2 as YSYEKL. The CDR3 here is CASSPGLAGEVGAGELFF. DNA for the CDR3: TGCGCCAGCAGCCCGGGACTAGCGGGAGAAGTCGGCGCCGGGGAGCTGTTTTTT.

The J gene is TRBJ2-1, the V gene TRBV7-9; 9 bases are a match to TRBD2. Germline V CDR1 and CDR2: SEHNR, FQNEAQ (reference sequence). V gave up 6 bases and J gave up 2 bases; unmatched junction bases: 11. The CDR3 extends over 17 amino acids. Written as DNA, the CDR3 is TGTGCCAGCAGGAGCACGGGCGGACTAGCGACCTACAATGAGCAGTTCTTC. This translates into CASRSTGGLATYNEQFF.

The gene calls are TRBV28 and TRBJ2-7; TRBD1 agrees at 9 bases. The CDR3 covers 16 residues. Losses at the gene ends were 6 bases for V and 1 base for J; bases not matched to a gene: 10. CDR1 and CDR2 (germline): MDHEN, SYDVKM. The CDR3, as DNA: TGTGCCAGCAGACTGGGACAGGGTAATCCTTCCTACGAGCAGTACTTC. Protein: CASRLGQGNPSYEQYF.

The chain uses TRBV4-1 and TRBJ2-7; TRBD2 matches at 15 bases. The germline gives CDR1 MGHRA, CDR2 YSYEKL. The CDR3 contains 18 residues. The ends lost 2 bases at V and 4 bases at J; junction bases unmatched: 9. CDR3 DNA sequence: TGCGCCAGCAGCCAACAAGGACTAGCGGGAGGGGGGCTATACGAGCAGTACTTC. Residues: CASSQQGLAGGGLYEQYF.

The chain is built from TRBV29-1 and TRBJ2-2; no clear D. This CDR3 is 12 amino acids long. Germline V gene lookup returns CDR1 SQVTM and CDR2 ANQGSEA. The V and J ends lost 6 bases and 5 bases respectively, with 10 bases between them. In DNA, the CDR3 is TGCAGCGTCATACGAGGAACCGGGGAGCTGTTTTTT. Translated: CSVIRGTGELFF.

This clone was found a few times. For the CDR3, the DNA is TGTGCCAGCAGCTTAGGTAGACAGACCTACGAGCAGTACTTC. Amino acid sequence: CASSLGRQTYEQYF. The chain recombines TRBV7-9 with TRBJ2-7; D is perhaps TRBD1 (5 bases). The CDR3 is 14 residues long. Germline CDR1 SEHNR, CDR2 FQNEAQ (reference sequence). Deletions cut 1 base from V and 2 bases from J, with 9 bases between.

The count of this clone is one. The chain uses TRBV27 and TRBJ2-1; weak D call: TRBD2 (6 bases). The CDR3 loop spans 16 amino acids. The V and J ends lost 2 bases and 4 bases respectively, with 15 bases between them. Per germline, CDR1 MNHEY and CDR2 SMNVEV (reference sequence). CDR3 amino acids: CASSLGAGRRYNEQFF. CDR3 coding DNA: TGTGCCAGCAGTTTAGGGGCGGGGCGAAGGTACAATGAGCAGTTCTTC.

This chain joins TRBV5-8 and TRBJ2-1; TRBD1 is a possible D gene (6 bases). Trimming removed 0 bases from V and 6 bases from J, with 10 bases in between. Germline CDR1 is SGHTS and CDR2 is YDEGEE. This CDR3 has 14 amino acids. CDR3 loop: CASSLGRGSNEQFF. The CDR3 nucleotides read TGTGCCAGCAGCTTGGGCAGGGGCAGCAATGAGCAGTTCTTC.